Reported below is one T cell receptor beta chain. The sample is drawn from a study of blood T cell repertoires in COVID-19. CDR1 and CDR2 (germline): SGHTA, FQGTGA. V dropped 1 base and J dropped 7; count of bases not matched to a gene: 3. This CDR3 has 14 residues. Donors in Cohort 3 who had recovered were those with two negative PCRs, healthcare professional clearance, or resolution of their symptoms. Repertoires were generated with immunoSEQ multiplex PCR, while TCRdb's copy carries only in-frame clones and drops some. The sample has more than 300,000 clones; around four fifths are singletons. Sequenced input: PBMCs or T cells enriched from blood (not recorded which). This sequence joins TRBV7-3 and TRBJ2-1, with 8 bases matching TRBD2. This sequence originates from a woman aged 45-65 years who had recovered from COVID-19. The CDR3 reads CASSLNQRGNEQFF. The CDR3 region has the DNA TGTGCCAGCAGCTTAAACCAGCGGGGGAATGAGCAGTTCTTC.